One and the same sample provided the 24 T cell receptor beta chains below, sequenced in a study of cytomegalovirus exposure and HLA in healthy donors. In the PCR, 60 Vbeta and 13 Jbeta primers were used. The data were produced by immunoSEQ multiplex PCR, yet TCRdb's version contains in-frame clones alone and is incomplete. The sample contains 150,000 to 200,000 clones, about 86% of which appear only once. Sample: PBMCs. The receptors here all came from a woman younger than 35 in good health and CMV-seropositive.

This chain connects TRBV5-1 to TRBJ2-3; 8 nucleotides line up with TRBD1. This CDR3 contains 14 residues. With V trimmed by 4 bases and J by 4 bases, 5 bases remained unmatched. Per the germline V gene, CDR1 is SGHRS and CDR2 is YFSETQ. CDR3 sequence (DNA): TGCGCCAGCAGCGCCACAGGGGGACCAGATACGCAGTATTTT. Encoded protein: CASSATGGPDTQYF.

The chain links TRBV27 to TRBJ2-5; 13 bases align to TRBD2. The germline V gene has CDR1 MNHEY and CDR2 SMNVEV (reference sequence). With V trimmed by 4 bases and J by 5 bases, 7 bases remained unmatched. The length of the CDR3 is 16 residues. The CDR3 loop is CASSSGLAGRWETQYF. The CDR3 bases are TGTGCCAGCAGTTCGGGACTAGCGGGGAGGTGGGAGACCCAGTACTTC.

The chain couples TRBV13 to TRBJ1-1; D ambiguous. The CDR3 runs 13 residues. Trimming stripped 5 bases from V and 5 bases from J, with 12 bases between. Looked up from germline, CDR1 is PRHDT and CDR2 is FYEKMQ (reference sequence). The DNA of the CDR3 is TGTGCCAGCAGCATAATGAGAGGAACTGAAGCTTTCTTT. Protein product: CASSIMRGTEAFF. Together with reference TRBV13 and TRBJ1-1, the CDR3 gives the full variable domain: AAGVIQSPRHLIKEKRETATLKCYPIPRHDTVYWYQQGPGQDPQFLISFYEKMQSDKGSIPDRFSAQQFSDYHSELNMSSLELGDSALYFCASSIMRGTEAFFGQGTRLTVV.

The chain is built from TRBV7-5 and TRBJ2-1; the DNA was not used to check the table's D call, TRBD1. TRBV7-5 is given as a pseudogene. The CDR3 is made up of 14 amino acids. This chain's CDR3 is CVRSFYQGAGEQFF. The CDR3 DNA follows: TGTGTCAGAAGCTTCTATCAGGGGGCTGGGGAGCAGTTCTTC.

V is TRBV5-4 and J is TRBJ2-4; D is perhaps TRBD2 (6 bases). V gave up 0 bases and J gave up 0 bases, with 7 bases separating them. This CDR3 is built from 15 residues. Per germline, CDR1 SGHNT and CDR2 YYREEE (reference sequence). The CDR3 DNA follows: TGTGCCAGCAGCTTGGTCGGGGGAGCCAAAAACATTCAGTACTTC. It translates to CASSLVGGAKNIQYF.

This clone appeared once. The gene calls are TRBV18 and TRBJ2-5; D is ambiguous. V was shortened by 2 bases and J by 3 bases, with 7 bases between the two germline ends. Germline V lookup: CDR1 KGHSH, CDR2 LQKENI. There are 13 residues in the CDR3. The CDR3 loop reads CASSPSQEETQYF. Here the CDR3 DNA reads TGTGCCAGCTCACCATCCCAGGAAGAGACCCAGTACTTC.

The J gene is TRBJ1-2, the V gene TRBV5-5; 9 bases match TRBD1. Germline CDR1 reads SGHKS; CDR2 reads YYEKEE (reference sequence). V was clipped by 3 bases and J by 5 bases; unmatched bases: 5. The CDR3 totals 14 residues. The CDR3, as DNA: TGTGCCAGCAGCTCGTCGGGACAGGGTTATGGCTACACCTTC. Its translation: CASSSSGQGYGYTF.

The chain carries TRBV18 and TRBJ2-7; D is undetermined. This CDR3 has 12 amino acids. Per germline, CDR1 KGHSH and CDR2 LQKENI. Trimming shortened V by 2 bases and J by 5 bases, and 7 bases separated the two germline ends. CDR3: CASSPRSDEQYF. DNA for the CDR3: TGTGCCAGCTCACCAAGAAGCGACGAGCAGTACTTC.

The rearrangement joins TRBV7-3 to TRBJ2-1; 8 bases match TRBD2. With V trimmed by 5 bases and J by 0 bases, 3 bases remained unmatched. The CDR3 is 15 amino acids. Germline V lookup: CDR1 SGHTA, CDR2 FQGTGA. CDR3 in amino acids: CASSLSGASYNEQFF. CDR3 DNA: TGTGCCAGCAGCCTTAGCGGGGCCTCCTACAATGAGCAGTTCTTC.

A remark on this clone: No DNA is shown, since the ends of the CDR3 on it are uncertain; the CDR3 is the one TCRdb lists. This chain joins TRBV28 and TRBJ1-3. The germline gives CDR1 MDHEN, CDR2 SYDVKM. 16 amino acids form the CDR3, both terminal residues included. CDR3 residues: CASSSSRAVSGNTIYF.

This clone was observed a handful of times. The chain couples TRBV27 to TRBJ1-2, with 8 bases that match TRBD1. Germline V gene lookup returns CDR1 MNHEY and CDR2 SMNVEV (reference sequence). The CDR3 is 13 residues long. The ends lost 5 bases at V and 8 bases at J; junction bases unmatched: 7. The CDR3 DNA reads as TGTGCCAGCAGTCTGGGACAGGAAGGAGGCTACACCTTC. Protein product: CASSLGQEGGYTF.

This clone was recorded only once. This CDR3 is CASSTGENYEQYV. The CDR3 region has the DNA TGTGCCAGTAGTACAGGGGAAAACTACGAGCAGTACGTC. The rearrangement joins TRBV19 to TRBJ2-7; D is perhaps TRBD1 (6 bases). Trimming took 4 bases from V and 3 from J, leaving 10 bases between them. This CDR3 spans 13 amino acids. Germline-derived CDR1 and CDR2 are LNHDA and SQIVND (reference sequence).

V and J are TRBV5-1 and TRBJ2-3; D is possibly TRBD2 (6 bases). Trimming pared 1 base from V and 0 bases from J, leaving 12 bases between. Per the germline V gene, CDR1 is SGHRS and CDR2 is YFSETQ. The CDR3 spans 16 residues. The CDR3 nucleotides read TGCGCCAGCAGCTTGAGGGCGGGGTCTAGCACAGATACGCAGTATTTT. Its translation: CASSLRAGSSTDTQYF.

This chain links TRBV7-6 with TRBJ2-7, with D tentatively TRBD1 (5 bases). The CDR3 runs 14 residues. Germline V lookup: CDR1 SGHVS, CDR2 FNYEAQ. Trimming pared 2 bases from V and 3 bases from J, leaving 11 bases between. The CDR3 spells CASSLTRGGYEQYF. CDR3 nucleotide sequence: TGTGCCAGCAGCTTAACAAGGGGCGGCTACGAGCAGTACTTC.

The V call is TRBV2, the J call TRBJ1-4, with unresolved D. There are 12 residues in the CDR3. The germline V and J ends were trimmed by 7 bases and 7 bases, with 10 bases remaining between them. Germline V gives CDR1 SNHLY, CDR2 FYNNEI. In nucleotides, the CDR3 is TGTGCCAGCACGAGGGAGCTTGAAAAACTGTTTTTT. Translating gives CASTRELEKLFF.

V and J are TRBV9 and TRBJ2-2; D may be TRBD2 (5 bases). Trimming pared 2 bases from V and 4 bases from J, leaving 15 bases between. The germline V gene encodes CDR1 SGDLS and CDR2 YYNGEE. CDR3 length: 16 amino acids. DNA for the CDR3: TGTGCCAGCAGCGTTGAAGGGAGACATCGCACCGGGGAGCTGTTTTTT. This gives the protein CASSVEGRHRTGELFF.

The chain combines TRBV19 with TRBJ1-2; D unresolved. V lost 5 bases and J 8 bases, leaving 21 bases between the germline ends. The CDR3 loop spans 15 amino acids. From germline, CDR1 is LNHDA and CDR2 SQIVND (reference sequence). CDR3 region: CASSVGLAPLGGYTF. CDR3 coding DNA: TGTGCCAGTAGTGTTGGGCTGGCTCCCTTGGGCGGCTACACCTTC.

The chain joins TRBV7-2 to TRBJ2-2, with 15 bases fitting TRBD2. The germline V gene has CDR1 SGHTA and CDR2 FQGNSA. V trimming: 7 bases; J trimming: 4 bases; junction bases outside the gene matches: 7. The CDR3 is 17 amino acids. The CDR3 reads CASKRTSGGAGTGELFF. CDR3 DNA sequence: TGTGCCAGCAAAAGGACTAGCGGGGGGGCGGGCACCGGGGAGCTGTTTTTT.

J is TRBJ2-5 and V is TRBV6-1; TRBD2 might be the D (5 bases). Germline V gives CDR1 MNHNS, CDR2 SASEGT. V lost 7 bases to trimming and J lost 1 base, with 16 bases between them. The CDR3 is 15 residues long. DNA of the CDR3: TGTGCCAGCAACCCCCGGGCTAGCCGCCAAGAGACCCAGTACTTC. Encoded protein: CASNPRASRQETQYF.

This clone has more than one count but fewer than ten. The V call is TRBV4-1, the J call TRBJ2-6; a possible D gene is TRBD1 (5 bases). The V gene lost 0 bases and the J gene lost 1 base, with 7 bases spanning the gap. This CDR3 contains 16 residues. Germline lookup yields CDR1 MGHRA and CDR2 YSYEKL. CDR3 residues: CASSQEAGSGANVLTF. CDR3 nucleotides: TGCGCCAGCAGCCAAGAGGCAGGGTCTGGGGCCAACGTCCTGACTTTC.

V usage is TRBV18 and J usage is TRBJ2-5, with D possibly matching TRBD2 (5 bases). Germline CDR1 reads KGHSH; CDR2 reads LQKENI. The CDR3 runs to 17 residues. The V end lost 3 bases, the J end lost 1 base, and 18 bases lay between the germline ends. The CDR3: CASSPFGLQPSQETQYF. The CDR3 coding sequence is TGTGCCAGCTCACCCTTCGGACTCCAGCCCAGCCAAGAGACCCAGTACTTC.

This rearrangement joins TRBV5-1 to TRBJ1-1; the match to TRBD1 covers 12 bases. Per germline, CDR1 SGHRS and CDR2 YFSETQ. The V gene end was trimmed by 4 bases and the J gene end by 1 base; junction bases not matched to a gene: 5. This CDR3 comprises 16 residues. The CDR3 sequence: CASSQGTGGWNTEAFF. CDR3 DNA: TGCGCCAGCAGCCAAGGGACAGGGGGCTGGAACACTGAAGCTTTCTTT.

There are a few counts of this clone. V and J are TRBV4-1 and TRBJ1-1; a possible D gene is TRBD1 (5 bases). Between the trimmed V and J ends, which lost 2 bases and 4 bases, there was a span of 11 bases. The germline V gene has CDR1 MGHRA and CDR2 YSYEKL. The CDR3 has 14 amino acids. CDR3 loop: CASSQLGGITEAFF. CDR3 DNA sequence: TGCGCCAGCAGCCAACTCGGGGGGATCACTGAAGCTTTCTTT.

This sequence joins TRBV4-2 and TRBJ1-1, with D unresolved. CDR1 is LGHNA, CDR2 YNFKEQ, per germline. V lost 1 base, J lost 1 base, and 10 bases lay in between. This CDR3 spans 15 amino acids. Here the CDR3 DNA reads TGTGCCAGCAGCCAAGGTGTACAGACGAACACTGAAGCTTTCTTT. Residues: CASSQGVQTNTEAFF.